This TCR beta chain comes out of a study of CD4 T cells in relation to SARS-CoV-2 and coronaviruses. Study background: No peptide or an HIV-1 Nef peptide pool served as negative control.

CD4+ T cells from unexposed donors were obtained before the COVID-19 pandemic (2011-2018). Isolation of CD4+ T cells took place after about 9 days in culture. V was clipped by 4 bases and J by 5 bases; unmatched bases: 8. The CDR3 is 16 residues long. The germline V gene has CDR1 SGHVS and CDR2 FQNEAQ. The table came from immunoSEQ multiplex PCR; TCRdb's copy has only in-frame clones and leaves some out. The sample contains about 28,000 clones, 76% of which appear only once. A word on this clone: Its antigen is undetermined.

This receptor was identified in a human donor in good health. Input material: CD4+ T cells from PBMCs, cultured in vitro. The rearrangement joins TRBV7-8 to TRBJ2-3; 11 bases agree with TRBD2. In nucleotides, the CDR3 is TGTGCCAGCAGCTCCCTTAGCGGGGGGGCCGGAGATACGCAGTATTTT. Residues: CASSSLSGGAGDTQYF.